This TCR beta chain derives from a study of T-cell reconstitution after alpha-beta-depleted transplantation in children. This CDR3 has 15 residues. Germline lookup yields CDR1 GTSNPN and CDR2 SVGIG (reference sequence). Comment on this clonotype: A single base separates this from a much larger clone, so it may be a read error.

Unique molecular identifiers were used in preparing the TCRbeta library. TCRdb reanalysed the PCR reads using MiXCR and keeps one entry per CDR3 protein. The sample lists roughly 500,000 distinct CDR3 sequences, over 9.5% occurring once. This chain joins TRBV30 and TRBJ2-7; 10 bases are shared with TRBD1. Sequencing used PBMCs, obtained before TCRalphabeta/CD19-depleted stem cell transplant. This TCR was sampled from a child aged 2-15 years with inherited bone marrow failure, due to receive a stem cell transplant. CDR3 region: CAWSASTGGGYDQYF. CDR3 in DNA: TGTGCCTGGAGTGCCTCGACAGGGGGCGGCTACGACCAGTACTTC.